What follows are 13 T cell receptor beta chains derived from one specimen sequenced in a study of blood T cell repertoires in COVID-19. Sequenced by immunoSEQ multiplex PCR; TCRdb stores in-frame clones only, minus some. The table has some 330,000 clones, around 92% seen once. Sequenced sample: peripheral blood. Receptor source: a woman in her 30s with COVID-19, enrolled during active disease.

This clone was picked up a small number of times. This chain links TRBV11-2 with TRBJ1-4; D uncertain. There are 15 residues in the CDR3. Trimming stripped 0 bases from V and 3 bases from J, with 8 bases between. CDR1 and CDR2 from the germline V gene are SGHAT and FQNNGV. CDR3 nucleotide sequence: TGTGCCAGCAGCTTAGAGGGCAGCCCTAATGAAAAACTGTTTTTT. It codes for CASSLEGSPNEKLFF. Combining the CDR3 with reference TRBV11-2 and TRBJ1-4 gives the whole variable domain EAGVAQSPRYKIIEKRQSVAFWCNPISGHATLYWYQQILGQGPKLLIQFQNNGVVDDSQLPKDRFSAERLKGVDSTLKIQPAKLEDSAVYLCASSLEGSPNEKLFFGSGTQLSVL.

This sequence joins TRBV5-1 and TRBJ2-1, with TRBD1 matching 10 bases. Germline lookup yields CDR1 SGHRS and CDR2 YFSETQ. Unmatched junction bases numbered 5, after V lost 2 bases and J lost 6 bases. This CDR3 has 15 residues. The CDR3 DNA reads TGCGCCAGCAGCTTCAGGACAGGGGGTGGCAATGAGCAGTTCTTC. It specifies CASSFRTGGGNEQFF.

The chain employs TRBV6-5 and TRBJ1-6; D remains ambiguous. CDR1 MNHEY and CDR2 SVGAGI come from the germline V gene. The CDR3 covers 13 residues. Trimming shortened V by 10 bases and J by 10 bases, and 17 bases separated the two germline ends. CDR3 in amino acids: CATSEEGMSPLHF. The CDR3 nucleotides are TGTGCCACCTCCGAGGAGGGAATGTCACCCCTCCACTTT.

The chain recombines TRBV5-5 with TRBJ1-1; 7 bases agree with TRBD1. Trimming at V came to 0 bases and at J to 5 bases, leaving 7 bases not matched to a gene. From germline, CDR1 is SGHKS and CDR2 YYEKEE (reference sequence). The CDR3 extends over 15 amino acids. The CDR3 spells CASSLGTGVGTEAFF. CDR3 DNA sequence: TGTGCCAGCAGCTTGGGAACAGGGGTCGGGACTGAAGCTTTCTTT.

The chain recombines TRBV27 with TRBJ1-5; possibly TRBD1 for D (6 bases). V was clipped by 6 bases and J by 9 bases, with 18 bases between them. The CDR3 contains 14 residues. The germline gives CDR1 MNHEY, CDR2 SMNVEV (reference sequence). Here the CDR3 DNA reads TGTGCCAGCAGAAACGACAGGTACATAGGGCCCCAGCATTTT. Translated, it gives CASRNDRYIGPQHF.

The chain couples TRBV5-1 to TRBJ1-3, with D maybe TRBD1 (5 bases). Germline loops: CDR1 SGHRS, CDR2 YFSETQ. The CDR3 extends over 16 amino acids. V lost 0 bases, J lost 4 bases, and 14 bases lay in between. The CDR3 loop reads CASSLVSGSAGNTIYF. The CDR3 bases are TGCGCCAGCAGCTTGGTTTCAGGGTCGGCGGGAAACACCATATATTTT.

This chain uses TRBV4-1 with TRBJ1-5; 8 nucleotides match TRBD1. Germline lookup yields CDR1 MGHRA and CDR2 YSYEKL. The CDR3 totals 14 residues. V gave up 1 base and J gave up 9 bases; unmatched junction bases: 5. The CDR3 sequence is CASSQVSGGAPQHF. The CDR3 coding sequence is TGCGCCAGCAGCCAAGTTTCAGGGGGCGCGCCCCAGCATTTT.

This chain joins TRBV7-9 and TRBJ1-4; maybe TRBD1 (5 bases). Per the germline V gene, CDR1 is SEHNR and CDR2 is FQNEAQ (reference sequence). CDR3 length: 15 residues. Trimming stripped 5 bases from V and 0 bases from J, with 10 bases between. CDR3 in amino acids: CASSPGVSTNEKLFF. Here the CDR3 DNA reads TGTGCCAGCAGCCCGGGGGTGTCAACTAATGAAAAACTGTTTTTT.

The rearrangement uses TRBV7-2 and TRBJ1-5; unclear D gene. Trimming cost V 1 base and J 0 bases, with 7 bases left between them. Germline V gene sequence: CDR1 SGHTA, CDR2 FQGNSA. CDR3 length: 15 residues. CDR3 nucleotide sequence: TGTGCCAGCAGCTTAGTCGGTTCTAGCAATCAGCCCCAGCATTTT. This sequence encodes CASSLVGSSNQPQHF.

This chain uses TRBV28 with TRBJ1-1; weak D call: TRBD1 (5 bases). V lost 6 bases to trimming and J lost 4 bases, with 9 bases between them. CDR1 and CDR2 (germline): MDHEN, SYDVKM. The CDR3 spans 12 residues. Here the CDR3 DNA reads TGTGCCAGCAGACTACAGGCCACTGAAGCTTTCTTT. Its protein is CASRLQATEAFF.

V usage is TRBV19 and J usage is TRBJ1-2; no reliable D call. The germline CDR1 and CDR2 sequences are LNHDA and SQIVND (reference sequence). CDR3 length: 12 amino acids. With 3 bases removed from V and 6 bases from J, the gap between germline ends came to 8 bases. DNA for the CDR3: TGTGCCAGTAGTATCGGCGGGAATGGCTACACCTTC. Translated: CASSIGGNGYTF. The whole variable domain, filled in from reference TRBV19 and TRBJ1-2, reads DGGITQSPKYLFRKEGQNVTLSCEQNLNHDAMYWYRQDPGQGLRLIYYSQIVNDFQKGDIAEGYSVSREKKESFPLTVTSAQKNPTAFYLCASSIGGNGYTFGSGTRLTVV.

The chain links TRBV2 to TRBJ2-3; TRBD2 is a possible D gene (5 bases). Per the germline V gene, CDR1 is SNHLY and CDR2 is FYNNEI. CDR3 length equals 11 residues. The ends were cut back, 4 bases at V and 7 bases at J, with 6 bases in the middle. CDR3 sequence reads: CASSAGYTQYF. CDR3 nucleotides: TGTGCCAGCAGTGCGGGGTATACGCAGTATTTT.

The chain carries TRBV5-4 and TRBJ2-3; 7 nucleotides match TRBD2. CDR3 size: 17 residues. The J segment lost 1 base and the V segment lost 4 bases, leaving 12 bases of the junction unmatched. Germline V gene lookup returns CDR1 SGHNT and CDR2 YYREEE (reference sequence). The CDR3 DNA reads TGTGCCAGCAGCGGCCGGGGTCGGGGGGAGGGCACAGATACGCAGTATTTT. Residues: CASSGRGRGEGTDTQYF. The variable domain in full, completed from reference TRBV5-4 and TRBJ2-3, reads ETGVTQSPTHLIKTRGQQVTLRCSSQSGHNTVSWYQQALGQGPQFIFQYYREEENGRGNFPPRFSGLQFPNYSSELNVNALELDDSALYLCASSGRGRGEGTDTQYFGPGTRLTVL.